This section outlines one TCR beta chain sequence together with its context. Its antigen is unknown. This specimen comes from a study of Graves' ophthalmopathy and Graves' hyperthyroidism. CDR1 and CDR2 from the germline V gene are SEHNR and FQNEAQ (reference sequence). This CDR3 region has 15 residues. Trimming left V 1 base short and J 4 bases short, with 11 bases between. Broader study findings: Most thyroid clonotypes expanded beyond 0.001 frequency were also found in blood.

Over 18 months of follow-up, stable hyperthyroidism required that no ophthalmopathy appear. Other autoimmune diseases, uncontrolled infections, pregnancy or lactation led to the exclusion of patients. It was from under 13 ml of fresh peripheral blood that the PBMCs came. CDR3 regions of TCR beta were amplified from RNA transcripts. HTBI primers primed a first-round RT-PCR, and a second-round multiplex PCR followed. TCRdb called the multiplex PCR reads again in MiXCR, with one record for every CDR3 protein. The table lists a few hundred thousand distinct CDR3 sequences, about a sixth of them singletons.

This receptor was identified in an adult woman with stable Graves' hyperthyroidism. Sequencing input: peripheral blood. The genes are TRBV7-9 and TRBJ1-5; possible D gene TRBD1, 5 bases. This CDR3 reads CASSLEGAGNQPQHF. CDR3 coding DNA: TGTGCCAGCAGCTTAGAAGGGGCGGGTAATCAGCCCCAGCATTTT.